Below are 8 T cell receptor beta chains sequenced from a single sample in a study of T cells in Graves' hyperthyroidism and ophthalmopathy. Amplified TCR beta CDR3 regions derived from RNA transcripts. First-round RT-PCR targeting the TCR CDR3 was performed with the HTBI primer set. TCRdb re-analysed the multiplex PCR reads in MiXCR, keeping a single row per CDR3 protein. This sample has 450,000 to 650,000 distinct CDR3 sequences, with less than 25% found just once. Sequenced material: blood. Receptors were obtained from a man between 18 and 29 years old with Graves' hyperthyroidism.

There are a few counts of this clonotype. This chain joins TRBV10-2 and TRBJ1-1; maybe TRBD1 (5 bases). CDR3 length: 12 residues. The germline V gene encodes CDR1 WSHSY and CDR2 SAAADI. V gave up 7 bases and J gave up 1 base, with 7 bases separating them. The CDR3: CASNGGNTEAFF. In DNA form, the CDR3 reads TGCGCCAGCAACGGGGGGAACACTGAAGCTTTCTTT.

This clonotype was detected many times. J is TRBJ2-5 and V is TRBV7-8; D not certain. CDR1 SGHVS and CDR2 FQNEAQ come from the germline V gene. The ends were cut back, 1 base at V and 0 bases at J, with 9 bases in the middle. The CDR3 totals 15 residues. The CDR3 DNA reads as TGTGCCAGCAGCTTAGAGACCAGTTACCAAGAGACCCAGTACTTC. This translates into CASSLETSYQETQYF.

J is TRBJ2-2 and V is TRBV2, with a possible D match to TRBD2 (5 bases). The V end was cut by 4 bases, the J end by 2 bases, with 11 bases between. Germline V gene lookup returns CDR1 SNHLY and CDR2 FYNNEI. The CDR3 covers 15 residues. CDR3 region: CASSAWTRNTGELFF. DNA for the CDR3: TGTGCCAGCAGTGCCTGGACTCGAAACACCGGGGAGCTGTTTTTT.

This clonotype has at least ten counts. The rearrangement joins TRBV15 to TRBJ2-7, with 7 bases matching TRBD2. CDR1 LNHNV and CDR2 YYDKDF come from the germline V gene (reference sequence). V shed 0 bases, J shed 5 bases, and the junction held 1 base outside the gene matches. The CDR3 contains 13 residues. In DNA, the CDR3 is TGTGCCACCAGCAGAGACGGGGGGAACGAGCAGTACTTC. Translation gives CATSRDGGNEQYF.

In its sample, this clonotype was seen many times. The chain couples TRBV6-5 to TRBJ1-2; D may be TRBD1 (5 bases). V was clipped by 11 bases and J by 4 bases, with 20 bases between them. The CDR3 is 14 residues long. Germline values: CDR1 MNHEY, CDR2 SVGAGI. Here the CDR3 reads CAAARNGGSYGYTF. The CDR3 DNA follows: TGTGCCGCTGCCCGCAATGGGGGGAGCTATGGCTACACCTTC.

This clonotype was counted many times. This chain uses TRBV2 with TRBJ2-7; D is possibly TRBD1 or TRBD2 (5 bases each). Trimming removed 8 bases at V and 0 bases at J, with 8 bases between. The germline V gene encodes CDR1 SNHLY and CDR2 FYNNEI. This CDR3 region has 12 residues. CDR3 sequence (DNA): TGTGCCAGCGGGGGAAGCTCCTACGAGCAGTACTTC. Translating gives CASGGSSYEQYF.

This clonotype was observed at least ten times. The V gene is TRBV19, the J gene TRBJ1-1, with 10 bases that match TRBD1. The V gene end was trimmed by 6 bases and the J gene end by 1 base; junction bases not matched to a gene: 5. Germline V gives CDR1 LNHDA, CDR2 SQIVND (reference sequence). The CDR3 is 15 residues long. This CDR3 reads CASRGQGDRNTEAFF. CDR3 coding DNA: TGTGCCAGTAGAGGACAGGGGGACCGGAACACTGAAGCTTTCTTT.

In regard to this clonotype: A much larger clone differs by one base, so this may be a read error. J is TRBJ1-1 and V is TRBV27; D ambiguous. Germline-derived CDR1 and CDR2 are MNHEY and SMNVEV (reference sequence). With 0 bases removed from V and 5 bases from J, the gap between germline ends came to 13 bases. The CDR3 totals 15 residues. Here the CDR3 reads CASSLSLQSGTEAFF. The CDR3 region has the DNA TGTGCCAGCAGTTTATCGTTACAATCGGGGACTGAAGCTTTCTTT.